Listed below are T cell receptor beta chains from one sample, sequenced in a study of blood T cell repertoires in COVID-19. The repertoire was sequenced with immunoSEQ multiplex PCR; TCRdb's copy has only in-frame clones and lacks some. The sample has 250,000 to 350,000 clones, about 92% seen once; the top ten hold 2% to 3%. The sample taken for sequencing was PBMCs or T cells enriched from blood (not recorded which). The origin of the receptors is a man aged 55 to 69 who had recovered from COVID-19. CDR3s include the opening cysteine and the closing phenylalanine or tryptophan. Each record gives: clone size, V gene, D gene, J gene, CDR3 protein, CDR3 DNA. The D gene is left open where the match is weak. Part of the rows lack a size; the others show once, few, many or a class for expanded clones.

>-|TRBV7-2|TRBD1|TRBJ1-1
CASSSRGRDGEAFF
TGTGCCAGCAGTTCGAGGGGGCGTGATGGTGAAGCTTTCTTT
>-|TRBV4-2|TRBD1|TRBJ1-1
CASSQARQGAEAFF
TGTGCCAGCAGCCAAGCCCGACAGGGGGCGGAAGCTTTCTTT
>-|TRBV6-5|-|TRBJ2-3
CASRLGIRSADTQYF
TGTGCCAGCAGGCTCGGGATCCGAAGTGCAGATACGCAGTATTTT
>-|TRBV28|-|TRBJ2-6
CASTLTLGGGRAGANVLTF
TGTGCCAGCACCCTAACCCTAGGGGGGGGACGGGCTGGGGCCAACGTCCTGACTTTC
>-|TRBV21-1|-|TRBJ1-6
CATQKTGDSYNSPLHF
TGTGCCACGCAAAAGACAGGGGACTCCTATAATTCACCCCTCCACTTT
>-|TRBV7-6|TRBD1|TRBJ2-7
CASSYDRGSNYEQYF
TGTGCCAGCAGTTATGACAGGGGGTCTAACTACGAGCAGTACTTC
>-|TRBV19|TRBD1|TRBJ1-1
CAIKDKRGTGTEAFF
TGTGCCATCAAAGATAAGAGGGGGACAGGCACTGAAGCTTTCTTT
>-|TRBV10-3|-|TRBJ2-7
CAARGSNYEQYF
TGTGCCGCCAGAGGGTCTAACTACGAGCAGTACTTC
>-|TRBV5-1|TRBD1|TRBJ1-5
CASKPGTGDQPQHF
TGCGCCAGTAAACCCGGGACAGGGGATCAGCCCCAGCATTTT
>-|TRBV7-2|TRBD2|TRBJ2-1
CASSLRLAGAVYNEQFF
TGTGCCAGCAGCCTCCGACTAGCGGGGGCCGTATACAATGAGCAGTTCTTC
>-|TRBV27|-|TRBJ2-7
CASSWASSSEQYF
TGTGCCAGCAGTTGGGCTTCCTCTTCCGAGCAGTACTTC
>-|TRBV15|-|TRBJ2-1
CATAESSYNEQFF
TGTGCCACCGCGGAGAGCTCCTACAATGAGCAGTTCTTC
>-|TRBV12-3/TRBV12-4|TRBD1|TRBJ1-1
CASREQGSTEAFF
TGTGCCAGCAGGGAACAGGGGAGCACTGAAGCTTTCTTT
>-|TRBV13|TRBD1|TRBJ1-1
CASRTGVRFPEAFF
TGTGCCAGCAGGACAGGGGTCCGCTTCCCTGAAGCTTTCTTT
>-|TRBV12-3/TRBV12-4|-|TRBJ1-2
CASSFHLYGYTF
TGTGCCAGCAGTTTTCACTTGTATGGCTACACCTTC
>-|TRBV11-3|-|TRBJ2-1
CASSLDSGVAHNEQFF
TGTGCCAGCAGCTTAGATTCAGGGGTGGCACACAATGAGCAGTTCTTC
>-|TRBV11-2|-|TRBJ2-1
CASSYTNSYNEQFF
TGTGCCAGCAGCTACACCAACTCCTACAATGAGCAGTTCTTC
>-|TRBV28|TRBD1|TRBJ1-1
CASSTGVVTEAFF
TGTGCCAGCAGTACAGGGGTTGTCACTGAAGCTTTCTTT
>-|TRBV5-4|TRBD1|TRBJ1-6
CASSLSSTGRTGNSPLHF
TGTGCCAGCAGCTTGAGTTCGACAGGGCGCACAGGAAATTCACCCCTCCACTTT
>-|TRBV30|TRBD1|TRBJ1-1
CACRVQGATEAFF
TGTGCCTGTAGAGTACAGGGGGCCACTGAAGCTTTCTTT
>-|TRBV10-2|TRBD1|TRBJ1-1
CASNPGQGAVRNTEAFF
TGCGCCAGCAACCCGGGACAGGGGGCAGTAAGGAACACTGAAGCTTTCTTT
>once|TRBV7-5|-|TRBJ2-3
CARSLPRDFSFTDTQYF
TGTGCCAGAAGCTTACCGAGGGACTTCTCCTTCACAGATACGCAGTATTTT
>-|TRBV9|-|TRBJ2-3
CASSGSMGANTQYF
TGTGCCAGCAGCGGGTCGATGGGAGCGAATACGCAGTATTTT
>once|TRBV2|TRBD1|TRBJ1-1
CASSRQGANTEAFF
TGTGCCAGCAGTCGACAGGGGGCGAACACTGAAGCTTTCTTT
>few|TRBV6-5|-|TRBJ2-1
CASSFRGEQFF
TGTGCCAGCAGTTTTAGGGGTGAGCAGTTCTTC
>-|TRBV5-1|TRBD2|TRBJ2-3
CASSLAGAGTDTQYF
TGCGCCAGCAGCTTAGCGGGAGCGGGCACAGATACGCAGTATTTT
>-|TRBV7-9|-|TRBJ2-3
CASSPGIGTDTQYF
TGTGCCAGCAGCCCCGGGATTGGAACAGATACGCAGTATTTT
>-|TRBV10-3|-|TRBJ2-7
CAISGGAQFGEQYF
TGTGCCATCAGTGGGGGCGCCCAGTTCGGCGAGCAGTACTTC
>-|TRBV18|TRBD2|TRBJ2-1
CASSPRVPSGSYVSHEQFF
TGTGCCAGCTCACCACGTGTCCCTAGCGGGAGTTATGTGTCGCATGAGCAGTTCTTC
>-|TRBV3-1/TRBV3-2|-|TRBJ1-6
CASSQEQRNSPLHF
TGTGCCAGCAGCCAAGAACAGAGAAATTCACCCCTCCACTTT
>-|TRBV5-6|TRBD2|TRBJ2-1
CASSGETSGAPYNEQFF
TGTGCCAGCAGCGGAGAGACTAGCGGGGCTCCCTACAATGAGCAGTTCTTC
>-|TRBV19|-|TRBJ2-1
CASRRGLDVTEQFF
TGTGCCAGTAGAAGGGGACTTGACGTGACTGAGCAGTTCTTC
>-|TRBV9|TRBD2|TRBJ2-2
CASSVEPLAGGELFF
TGTGCCAGCAGCGTAGAGCCCCTAGCGGGAGGGGAGCTGTTTTTT
>-|TRBV2|TRBD1|TRBJ1-4
CASSDGGTGFEKLFF
TGTGCCAGCAGTGACGGTGGGACAGGGTTCGAAAAACTGTTTTTT
>-|TRBV6-5|-|TRBJ1-1
CASSYSRGEAFF
TGTGCCAGCAGTTACTCGAGGGGGGAAGCTTTCTTT
>-|TRBV4-3|-|TRBJ2-1
CASSQEWGGISYNEQFF
TGCGCCAGCAGCCAAGAGTGGGGGGGCATTTCCTACAATGAGCAGTTCTTC
>-|TRBV7-8|-|TRBJ1-1
CASSLAWSGRGNTEAFF
TGTGCCAGCAGCTTAGCGTGGTCAGGCAGGGGGAACACTGAAGCTTTCTTT
>few|TRBV24-1|TRBD2|TRBJ2-3
CATAGGNTDTQYF
TGTGCCACAGCGGGAGGGAACACAGATACGCAGTATTTT
>-|TRBV7-9|-|TRBJ1-1
CASSPRGSGTEAFF
TGTGCCAGCAGCCCCCGCGGTTCTGGGACTGAAGCTTTCTTT
>-|TRBV7-2|-|TRBJ1-2
CASSLVRGPYGYTF
TGTGCCAGCAGCTTAGTTCGGGGTCCCTATGGCTACACCTTC
>-|TRBV9|-|TRBJ2-1
CASSVGSGNEQFF
TGTGCCAGCAGCGTAGGCTCCGGGAATGAGCAGTTCTTC
>-|TRBV30|TRBD2|TRBJ2-3
CAHTREGPDTQYF
TGTGCCCATACCCGGGAGGGCCCGGATACGCAGTATTTT
>-|TRBV5-1|TRBD2|TRBJ2-1
CASSRILAGGPGEQFF
TGCGCCAGCAGCCGAATACTAGCGGGGGGTCCTGGTGAGCAGTTCTTC
>-|TRBV24-1|-|TRBJ2-1
CATSGAGGSVYNEQFF
TGTGCCACCAGTGGCGCAGGGGGGTCAGTTTACAATGAGCAGTTCTTC
>-|TRBV5-4|TRBD2|TRBJ2-5
CASSLPGLGFSSETQYF
TGTGCCAGCAGCCTACCGGGACTAGGCTTCTCCTCAGAGACCCAGTACTTC
>-|TRBV7-3|-|TRBJ1-2
CASSPIGAFGYTF
TGTGCCAGCAGCCCCATTGGAGCATTCGGCTACACCTTC
>once|TRBV5-1|-|TRBJ1-5
CASSPGGVRDQPQHF
TGCGCCAGCAGCCCCGGCGGGGTAAGAGATCAGCCCCAGCATTTT
>-|TRBV5-1|TRBD1|TRBJ2-7
CASSSTGGTYEQYF
TGCGCCAGCAGCTCAACAGGGGGGACGTACGAGCAGTACTTC
>-|TRBV13|-|TRBJ2-5
CASSLGLTGLKETQYF
TGTGCCAGCAGCTTAGGCCTAACGGGACTCAAAGAGACCCAGTACTTC
>-|TRBV3-1/TRBV3-2|TRBD2|TRBJ2-5
CASSISSGGRETQYF
TGTGCCAGCAGTATATCCTCCGGCGGGAGGGAGACCCAGTACTTC
>-|TRBV14|-|TRBJ2-2
CASSQSAGDTGELFF
TGTGCCAGCAGCCAATCTGCAGGGGACACCGGGGAGCTGTTTTTT
>-|TRBV19|TRBD1|TRBJ1-5
CASSSQGFDQPQHF
TGTGCCAGTAGTTCACAGGGGTTTGATCAGCCCCAGCATTTT
>once|TRBV6-2/TRBV6-3|TRBD2|TRBJ2-1
CASTPAGTSGNSEQFF
TGTGCCAGCACCCCCGCCGGGACTAGCGGAAATAGTGAGCAGTTCTTC
>-|TRBV18|-|TRBJ1-2
CASSSEDRAYGYTF
TGTGCCAGCTCATCCGAGGACAGAGCCTATGGCTACACCTTC
>-|TRBV20-1|-|TRBJ2-7
CSAGGIDEQYF
TGCAGTGCTGGAGGTATCGACGAGCAGTACTTC